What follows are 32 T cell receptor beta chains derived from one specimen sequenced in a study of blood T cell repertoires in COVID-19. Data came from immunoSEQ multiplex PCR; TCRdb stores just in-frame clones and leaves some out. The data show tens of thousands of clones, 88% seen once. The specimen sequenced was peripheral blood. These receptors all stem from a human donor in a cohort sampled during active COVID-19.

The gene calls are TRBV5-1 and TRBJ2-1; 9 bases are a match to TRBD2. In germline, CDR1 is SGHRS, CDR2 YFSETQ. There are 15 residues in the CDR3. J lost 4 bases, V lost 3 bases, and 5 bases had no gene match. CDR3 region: CASSSSGGNYNEQFF. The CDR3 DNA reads TGCGCCAGCAGCTCGAGCGGGGGGAATTACAATGAGCAGTTCTTC.

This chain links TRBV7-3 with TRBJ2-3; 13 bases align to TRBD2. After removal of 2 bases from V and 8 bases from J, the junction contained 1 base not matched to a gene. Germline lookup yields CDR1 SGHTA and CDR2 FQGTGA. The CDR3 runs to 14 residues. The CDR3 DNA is TGTGCCAGCAGCTTAGGGACTAGCGGGGTTACGCAGTATTTT. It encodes CASSLGTSGVTQYF.

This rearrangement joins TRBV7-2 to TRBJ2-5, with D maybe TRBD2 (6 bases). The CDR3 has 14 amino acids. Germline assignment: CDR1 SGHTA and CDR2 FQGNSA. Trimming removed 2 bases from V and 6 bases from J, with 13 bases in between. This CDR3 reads CASSLSVGGQTQYF. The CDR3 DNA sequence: TGTGCCAGCAGCTTATCCGTGGGGGGACAGACCCAGTACTTC.

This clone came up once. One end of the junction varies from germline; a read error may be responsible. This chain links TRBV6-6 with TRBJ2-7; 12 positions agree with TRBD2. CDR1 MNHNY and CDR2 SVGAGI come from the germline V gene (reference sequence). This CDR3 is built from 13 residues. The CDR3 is CASSYASGRATHF. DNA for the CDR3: TGTGCCAGCAGTTACGCTAGCGGGAGGGCCACGCACTTC.

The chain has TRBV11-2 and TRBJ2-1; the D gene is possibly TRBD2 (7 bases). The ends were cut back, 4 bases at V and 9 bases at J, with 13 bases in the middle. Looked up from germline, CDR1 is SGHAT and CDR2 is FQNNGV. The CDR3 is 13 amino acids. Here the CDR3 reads CASSSGEGFEQFF. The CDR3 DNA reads TGTGCCAGCAGCTCAGGGGAGGGTTTTGAGCAGTTCTTC.

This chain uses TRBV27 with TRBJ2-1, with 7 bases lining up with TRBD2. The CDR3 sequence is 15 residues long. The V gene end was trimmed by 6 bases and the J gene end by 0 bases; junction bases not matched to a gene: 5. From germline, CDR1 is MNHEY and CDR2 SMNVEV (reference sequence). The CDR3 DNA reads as TGTGCCAGCAGCCCCGGGGGGAGCTCCTACAATGAGCAGTTCTTC. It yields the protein CASSPGGSSYNEQFF.

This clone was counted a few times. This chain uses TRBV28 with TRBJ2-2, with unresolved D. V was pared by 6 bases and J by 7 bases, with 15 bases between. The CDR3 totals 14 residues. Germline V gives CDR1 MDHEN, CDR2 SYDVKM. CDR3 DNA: TGTGCCAGCAGCCCTAGTCAGATTGGCGGGGAGCTGTTTTTT. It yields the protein CASSPSQIGGELFF. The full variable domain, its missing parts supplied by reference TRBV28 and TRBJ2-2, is DVKVTQSSRYLVKRTGEKVFLECVQDMDHENMFWYRQDPGLGLRLIYFSYDVKMKEKGDIPEGYSVSREKKERFSLILESASTNQTSMYLCASSPSQIGGELFFGEGSRLTVL.

The CDR3, as DNA: TGTGCCACAAACCCACCGCAGACAGGGGGCTATGGCTACACCTTC. Its protein is CATNPPQTGGYGYTF. The chain carries TRBV19 and TRBJ1-2; 9 bases match TRBD1. V lost 10 bases to trimming and J lost 4 bases; unmatched junction nucleotides: 13. The CDR3 is made up of 15 amino acids. The V gene's germline CDR1 is LNHDA and CDR2 SQIVND (reference sequence).

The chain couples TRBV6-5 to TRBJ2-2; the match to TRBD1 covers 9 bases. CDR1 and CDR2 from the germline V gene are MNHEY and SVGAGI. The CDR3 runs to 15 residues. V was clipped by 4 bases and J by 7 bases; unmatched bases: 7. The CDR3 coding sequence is TGTGCCAGCAGTTCAGGGACAGGGACGGGCGGGGAGCTGTTTTTT. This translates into CASSSGTGTGGELFF.

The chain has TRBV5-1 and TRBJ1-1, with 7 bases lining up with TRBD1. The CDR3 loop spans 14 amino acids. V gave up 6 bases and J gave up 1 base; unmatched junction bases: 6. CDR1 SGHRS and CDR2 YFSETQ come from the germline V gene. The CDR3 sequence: CASTLGQTNTEAFF. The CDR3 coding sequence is TGCGCCAGCACTCTGGGACAGACGAACACTGAAGCTTTCTTT.

CDR3 sequence (DNA): TGCGCCAGGAAAAGAGTATGGACAGGGTTCACAGATACGCAGTATTTT. Its protein is CARKRVWTGFTDTQYF. The V and J genes are TRBV4-1 and TRBJ2-3; 8 bases align to TRBD1. Germline CDR1 MGHRA, CDR2 YSYEKL. This CDR3 region has 16 residues. V dropped 9 bases and J dropped 2; count of bases not matched to a gene: 13.

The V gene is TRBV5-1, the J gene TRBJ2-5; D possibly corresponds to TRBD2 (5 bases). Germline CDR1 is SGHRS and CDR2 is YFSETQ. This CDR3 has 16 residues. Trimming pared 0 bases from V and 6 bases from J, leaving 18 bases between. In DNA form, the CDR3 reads TGCGCCAGCAGCTTGGAGGCAGGAGGTCGAGAAAAGACCCAGTACTTC. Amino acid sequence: CASSLEAGGREKTQYF.

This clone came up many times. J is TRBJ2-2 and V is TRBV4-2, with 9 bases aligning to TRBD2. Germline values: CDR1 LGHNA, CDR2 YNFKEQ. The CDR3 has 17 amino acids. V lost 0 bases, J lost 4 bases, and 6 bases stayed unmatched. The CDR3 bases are TGTGCCAGCAGCCAAGATTGGAGCGGGGGGTTCACCGGGGAGCTGTTTTTT. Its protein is CASSQDWSGGFTGELFF.

The CDR3 bases are TGTGCCAGCTCATCATTGAACAGGGCAGGGGAGCAGTACTTC. This codes for CASSSLNRAGEQYF. The chain is built from TRBV18 and TRBJ2-7; a weak D match, TRBD1 (6 bases). The CDR3 extends over 14 amino acids. V lost 5 bases and J 7 bases, leaving 18 bases between the germline ends. CDR1 is KGHSH and CDR2 is LQKENI in the germline V gene. The entire variable domain, with the rest obtained from reference TRBV18 and TRBJ2-7, is as follows: NAGVMQNPRHLVRRRGQEARLRCSPMKGHSHVYWYRQLPEEGLKFMVYLQKENIIDESGMPKERFSAEFPKEGPSILRIQQVVRGDSAAYFCASSSLNRAGEQYFGPGTRLTVT.

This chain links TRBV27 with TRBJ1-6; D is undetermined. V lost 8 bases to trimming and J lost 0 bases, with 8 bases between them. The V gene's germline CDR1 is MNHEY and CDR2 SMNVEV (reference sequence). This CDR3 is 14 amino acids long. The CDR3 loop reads CASGSSSYNSPLHF. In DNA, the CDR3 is TGTGCCAGCGGTTCGAGCTCCTATAATTCACCCCTCCACTTT.

DNA of the CDR3: TGTGCCAGCAGCCCCTCCCTGACAGGGGGGTATGGCTACACCTTC. This encodes CASSPSLTGGYGYTF. The gene calls are TRBV7-9 and TRBJ1-2; TRBD1 matches at 9 bases. The CDR3 spans 15 residues. From germline, CDR1 is SEHNR and CDR2 FQNEAQ (reference sequence). The trim removed 5 bases at V and 5 bases at J, leaving 9 bases unmatched.

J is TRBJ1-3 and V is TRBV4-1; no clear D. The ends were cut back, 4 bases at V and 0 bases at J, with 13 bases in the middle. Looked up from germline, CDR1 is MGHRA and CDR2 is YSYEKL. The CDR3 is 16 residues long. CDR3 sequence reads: CASSLSTRSSGNTIYF. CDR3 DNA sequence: TGCGCCAGCAGCCTTTCGACAAGAAGCTCTGGAAACACCATATATTTT.

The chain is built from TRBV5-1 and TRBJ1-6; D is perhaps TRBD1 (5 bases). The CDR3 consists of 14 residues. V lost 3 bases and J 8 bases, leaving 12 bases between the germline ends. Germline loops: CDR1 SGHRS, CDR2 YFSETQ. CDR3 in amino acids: CASSSQGWDSPLHF. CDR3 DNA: TGCGCCAGCAGCTCCCAGGGATGGGATTCACCCCTCCACTTT.

The CDR3 DNA follows: TGTGCCAGCAGCTTAGACAGGGGTTACGAGCAGTACTTC. Its translation: CASSLDRGYEQYF. This chain uses TRBV11-2 with TRBJ2-7, with a tentative D call TRBD1 (6 bases). With 0 bases removed from V and 4 bases from J, the gap between germline ends came to 7 bases. The CDR3 is 13 amino acids. The germline gives CDR1 SGHAT, CDR2 FQNNGV.

The CDR3 reads CASSHAGRPNTGELFF. CDR3 DNA sequence: TGTGCCAGCTCACATGCGGGGCGCCCGAACACCGGGGAGCTGTTTTTT. This chain links TRBV18 with TRBJ2-2; perhaps TRBD2 as D (6 bases). The germline CDR1 and CDR2 sequences are KGHSH and LQKENI. The length of the CDR3 is 16 residues. Trimming left V 4 bases short and J 0 bases short, with 12 bases between.

The CDR3 nucleotides read TGTGCCAGTAGTGAGGGTAGCGGATACTACACAGATACGCAGTATTTT. This translates into CASSEGSGYYTDTQYF. The V gene is TRBV19, the J gene TRBJ2-3; D is possibly TRBD2 (6 bases). This CDR3 is built from 16 residues. Per germline, CDR1 LNHDA and CDR2 SQIVND (reference sequence). Trimming stripped 5 bases from V and 2 bases from J, with 17 bases between.

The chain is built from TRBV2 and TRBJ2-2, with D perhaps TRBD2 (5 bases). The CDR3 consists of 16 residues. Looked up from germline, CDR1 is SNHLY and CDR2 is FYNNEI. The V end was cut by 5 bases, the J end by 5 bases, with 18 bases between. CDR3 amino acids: CASSHPAGTGTGELFF. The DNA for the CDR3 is TGTGCCAGCAGTCACCCGGCTGGAACGGGAACCGGGGAGCTGTTTTTT. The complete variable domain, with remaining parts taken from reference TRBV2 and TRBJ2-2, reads EPEVTQTPSHQVTQMGQEVILRCVPISNHLYFYWYRQILGQKVEFLVSFYNNEISEKSEIFDDQFSVERPDGSNFTLKIRSTKLEDSAMYFCASSHPAGTGTGELFFGEGSRLTVL.

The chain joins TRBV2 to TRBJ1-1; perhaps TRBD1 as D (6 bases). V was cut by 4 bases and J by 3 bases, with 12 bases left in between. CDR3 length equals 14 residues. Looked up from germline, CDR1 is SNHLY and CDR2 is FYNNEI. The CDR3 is CASSALYRDTEAFF. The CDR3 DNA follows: TGTGCCAGCAGTGCACTTTACAGGGACACTGAAGCTTTCTTT.

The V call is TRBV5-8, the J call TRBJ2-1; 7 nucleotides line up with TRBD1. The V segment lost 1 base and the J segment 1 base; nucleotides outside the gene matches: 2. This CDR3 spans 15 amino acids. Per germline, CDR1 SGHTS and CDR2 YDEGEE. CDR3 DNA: TGTGCCAGCAGCTTGTCGGGACAGTCCTACAATGAGCAGTTCTTC. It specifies CASSLSGQSYNEQFF.

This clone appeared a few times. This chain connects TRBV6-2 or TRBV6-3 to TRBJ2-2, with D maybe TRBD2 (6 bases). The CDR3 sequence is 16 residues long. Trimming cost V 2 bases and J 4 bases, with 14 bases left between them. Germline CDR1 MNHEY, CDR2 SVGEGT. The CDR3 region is CASSYAGYRGTGELFF. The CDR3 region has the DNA TGTGCCAGCAGTTACGCGGGATATAGGGGCACCGGGGAGCTGTTTTTT.

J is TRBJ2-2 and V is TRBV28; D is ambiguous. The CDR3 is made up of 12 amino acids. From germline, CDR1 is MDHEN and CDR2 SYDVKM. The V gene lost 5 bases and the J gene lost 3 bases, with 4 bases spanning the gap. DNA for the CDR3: TGTGCCAGCAGTCTAGACACCGGGGAGCTGTTTTTT. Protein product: CASSLDTGELFF.

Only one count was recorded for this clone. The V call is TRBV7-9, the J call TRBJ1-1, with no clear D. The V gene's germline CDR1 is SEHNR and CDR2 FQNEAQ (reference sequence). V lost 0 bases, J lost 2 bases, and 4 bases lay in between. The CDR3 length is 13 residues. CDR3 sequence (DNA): TGTGCCAGCAGCTTAGCGGCCAACACTGAAGCTTTCTTT. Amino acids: CASSLAANTEAFF.

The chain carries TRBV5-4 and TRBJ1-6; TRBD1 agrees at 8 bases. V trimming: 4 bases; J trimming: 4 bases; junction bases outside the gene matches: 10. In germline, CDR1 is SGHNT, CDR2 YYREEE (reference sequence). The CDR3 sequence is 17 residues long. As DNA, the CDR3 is TGTGCCAGCAGCAACAACAGGGGGATTGGATATAATTCACCCCTCCACTTT. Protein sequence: CASSNNRGIGYNSPLHF. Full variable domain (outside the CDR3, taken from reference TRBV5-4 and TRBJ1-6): ETGVTQSPTHLIKTRGQQVTLRCSSQSGHNTVSWYQQALGQGPQFIFQYYREEENGRGNFPPRFSGLQFPNYSSELNVNALELDDSALYLCASSNNRGIGYNSPLHFGNGTRLTVT.

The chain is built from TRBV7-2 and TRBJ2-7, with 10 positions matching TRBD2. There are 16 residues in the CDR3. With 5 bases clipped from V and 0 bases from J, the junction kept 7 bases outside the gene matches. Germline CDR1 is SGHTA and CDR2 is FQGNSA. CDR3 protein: CASSPTTSGYSYEQYF. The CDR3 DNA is TGTGCCAGCAGCCCGACGACTAGCGGGTACTCCTACGAGCAGTACTTC.

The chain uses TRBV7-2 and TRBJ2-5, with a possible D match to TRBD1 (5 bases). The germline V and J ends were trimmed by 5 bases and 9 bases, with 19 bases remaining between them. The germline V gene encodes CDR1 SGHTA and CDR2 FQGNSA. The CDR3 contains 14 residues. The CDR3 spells CASSPWRQGMAQYF. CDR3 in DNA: TGTGCCAGCAGCCCATGGCGCCAGGGTATGGCCCAGTACTTC.

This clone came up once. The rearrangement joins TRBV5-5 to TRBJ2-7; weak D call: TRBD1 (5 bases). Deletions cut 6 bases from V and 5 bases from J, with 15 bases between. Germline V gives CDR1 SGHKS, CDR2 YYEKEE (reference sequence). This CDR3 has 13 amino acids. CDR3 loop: CASMGLSFDEQYF. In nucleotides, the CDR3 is TGTGCCAGCATGGGGCTGTCTTTCGACGAGCAGTACTTC.

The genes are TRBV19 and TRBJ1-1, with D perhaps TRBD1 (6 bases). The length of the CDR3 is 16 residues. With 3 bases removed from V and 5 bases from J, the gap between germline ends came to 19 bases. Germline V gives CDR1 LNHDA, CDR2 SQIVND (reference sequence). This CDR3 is CASSIGGPGRGTEAFF. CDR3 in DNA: TGTGCCAGTAGTATTGGCGGGCCAGGGAGGGGGACTGAAGCTTTCTTT.